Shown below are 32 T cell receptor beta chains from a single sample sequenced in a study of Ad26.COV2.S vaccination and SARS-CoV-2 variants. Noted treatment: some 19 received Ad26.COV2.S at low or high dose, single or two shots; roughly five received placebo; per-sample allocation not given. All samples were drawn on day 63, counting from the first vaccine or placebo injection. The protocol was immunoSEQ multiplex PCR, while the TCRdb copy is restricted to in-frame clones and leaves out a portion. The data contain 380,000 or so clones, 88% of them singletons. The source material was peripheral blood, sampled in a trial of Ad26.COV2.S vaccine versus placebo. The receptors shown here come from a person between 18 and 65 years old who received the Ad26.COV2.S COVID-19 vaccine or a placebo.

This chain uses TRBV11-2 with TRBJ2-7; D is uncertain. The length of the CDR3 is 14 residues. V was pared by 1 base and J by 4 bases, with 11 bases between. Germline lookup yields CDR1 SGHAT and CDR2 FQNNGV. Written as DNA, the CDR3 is TGTGCCAGCAGCTTAGTGGGCCGACTTTACGAGCAGTACTTC. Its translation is CASSLVGRLYEQYF.

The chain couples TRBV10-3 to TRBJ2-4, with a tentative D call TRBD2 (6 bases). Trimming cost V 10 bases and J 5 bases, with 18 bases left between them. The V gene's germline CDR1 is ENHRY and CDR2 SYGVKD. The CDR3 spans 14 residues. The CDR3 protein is CATQDGGFENIQYF. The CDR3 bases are TGTGCCACCCAAGACGGGGGATTCGAAAACATTCAGTACTTC.

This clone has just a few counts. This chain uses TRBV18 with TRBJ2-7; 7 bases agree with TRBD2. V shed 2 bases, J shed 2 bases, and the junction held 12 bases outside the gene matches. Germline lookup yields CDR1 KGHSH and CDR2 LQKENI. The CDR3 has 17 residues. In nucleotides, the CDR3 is TGTGCCAGCTCACCAGAGGGCGGGAGACTAAAAACCTACGAGCAGTACTTC. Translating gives CASSPEGGRLKTYEQYF. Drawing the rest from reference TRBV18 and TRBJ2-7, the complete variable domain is NAGVMQNPRHLVRRRGQEARLRCSPMKGHSHVYWYRQLPEEGLKFMVYLQKENIIDESGMPKERFSAEFPKEGPSILRIQQVVRGDSAAYFCASSPEGGRLKTYEQYFGPGTRLTVT.

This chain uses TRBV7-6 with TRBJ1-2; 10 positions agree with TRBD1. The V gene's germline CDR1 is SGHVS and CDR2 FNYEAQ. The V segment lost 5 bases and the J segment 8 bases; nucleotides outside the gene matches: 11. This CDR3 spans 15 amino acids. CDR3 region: CASSRRDRGREGYTF. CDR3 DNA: TGTGCCAGCAGCAGGAGAGACAGGGGGCGAGAAGGCTACACCTTC.

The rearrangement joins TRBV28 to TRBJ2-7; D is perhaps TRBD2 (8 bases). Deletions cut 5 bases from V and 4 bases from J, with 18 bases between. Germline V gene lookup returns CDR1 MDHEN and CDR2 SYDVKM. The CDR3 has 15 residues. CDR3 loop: CASSELQGTSYEQYF. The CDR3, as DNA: TGTGCCAGCAGTGAGCTACAGGGGACTAGTTACGAGCAGTACTTC.

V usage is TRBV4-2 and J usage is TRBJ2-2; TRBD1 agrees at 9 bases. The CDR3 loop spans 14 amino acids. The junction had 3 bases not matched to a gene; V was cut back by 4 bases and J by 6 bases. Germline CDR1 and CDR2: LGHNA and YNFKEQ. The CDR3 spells CASSRGQGAGELFF. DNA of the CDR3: TGTGCCAGCAGCCGGGGACAGGGAGCCGGGGAGCTGTTTTTT.

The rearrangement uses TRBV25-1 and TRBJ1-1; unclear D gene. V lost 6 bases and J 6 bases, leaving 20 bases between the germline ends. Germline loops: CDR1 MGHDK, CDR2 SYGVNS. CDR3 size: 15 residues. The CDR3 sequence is CASRDVVPEFAEAFF. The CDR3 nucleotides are TGTGCCAGCAGAGACGTCGTACCCGAGTTCGCTGAAGCTTTCTTT.

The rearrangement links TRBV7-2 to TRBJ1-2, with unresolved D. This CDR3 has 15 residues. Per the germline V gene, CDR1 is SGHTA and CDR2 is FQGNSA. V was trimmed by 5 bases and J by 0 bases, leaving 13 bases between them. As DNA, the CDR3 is TGTGCCAGCAGCCTCAGACGGCAAGCTAACTATGGCTACACCTTC. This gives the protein CASSLRRQANYGYTF. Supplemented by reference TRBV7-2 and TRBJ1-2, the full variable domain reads GAGVSQSPSNKVTEKGKDVELRCDPISGHTALYWYRQSLGQGLEFLIYFQGNSAPDKSGLPSDRFSAERTGGSVSTLTIQRTQQEDSAVYLCASSLRRQANYGYTFGSGTRLTVV.

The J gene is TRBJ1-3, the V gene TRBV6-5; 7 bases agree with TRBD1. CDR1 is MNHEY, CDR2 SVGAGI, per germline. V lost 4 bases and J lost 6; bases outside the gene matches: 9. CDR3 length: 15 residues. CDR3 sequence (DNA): TGTGCCAGCAGTTCCGACAGGGATAGGGCAAACACCATATATTTT. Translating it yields CASSSDRDRANTIYF.

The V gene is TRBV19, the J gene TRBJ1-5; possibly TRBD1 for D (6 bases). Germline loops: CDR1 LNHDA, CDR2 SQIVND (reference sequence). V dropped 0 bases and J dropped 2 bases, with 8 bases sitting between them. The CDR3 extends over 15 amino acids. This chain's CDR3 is CASSIDGTRNQPQHF. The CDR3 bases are TGTGCCAGTAGTATAGACGGGACACGCAATCAGCCCCAGCATTTT.

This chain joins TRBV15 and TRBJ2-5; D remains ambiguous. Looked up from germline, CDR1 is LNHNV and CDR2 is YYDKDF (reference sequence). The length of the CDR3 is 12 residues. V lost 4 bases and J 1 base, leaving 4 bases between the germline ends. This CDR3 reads CATSTVQETQYF. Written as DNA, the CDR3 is TGTGCCACCAGCACAGTCCAAGAGACCCAGTACTTC.

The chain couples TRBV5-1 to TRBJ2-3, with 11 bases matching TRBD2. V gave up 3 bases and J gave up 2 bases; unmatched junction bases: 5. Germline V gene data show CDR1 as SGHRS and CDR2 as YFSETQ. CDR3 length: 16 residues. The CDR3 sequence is CASSSGTSGYTDTQYF. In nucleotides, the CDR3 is TGCGCCAGCAGCTCTGGGACTAGCGGCTACACAGATACGCAGTATTTT.

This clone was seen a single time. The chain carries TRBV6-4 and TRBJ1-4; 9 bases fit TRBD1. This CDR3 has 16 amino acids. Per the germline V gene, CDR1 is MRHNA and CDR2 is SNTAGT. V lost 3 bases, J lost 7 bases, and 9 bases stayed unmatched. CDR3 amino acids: CASSENPGQGGEKLFF. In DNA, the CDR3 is TGTGCCAGCAGTGAAAACCCGGGACAGGGAGGTGAAAAACTGTTTTTT.

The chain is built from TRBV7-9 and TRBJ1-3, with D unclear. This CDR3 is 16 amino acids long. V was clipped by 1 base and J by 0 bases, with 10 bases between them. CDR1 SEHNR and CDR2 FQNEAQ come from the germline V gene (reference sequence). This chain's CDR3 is CASSLVSGLSGNTIYF. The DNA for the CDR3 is TGTGCCAGCAGCTTAGTATCAGGACTCTCTGGAAACACCATATATTTT. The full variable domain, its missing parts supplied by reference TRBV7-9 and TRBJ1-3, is DTGVSQNPRHKITKRGQNVTFRCDPISEHNRLYWYRQTLGQGPEFLTYFQNEAQLEKSRLLSDRFSAERPKGSFSTLEIQRTEQGDSAMYLCASSLVSGLSGNTIYFGEGSWLTVV.

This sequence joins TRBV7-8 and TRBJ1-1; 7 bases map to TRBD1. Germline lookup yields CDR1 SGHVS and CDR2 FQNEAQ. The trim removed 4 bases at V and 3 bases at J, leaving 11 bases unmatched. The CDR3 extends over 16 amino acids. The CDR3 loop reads CASSSPTGLGYTEAFF. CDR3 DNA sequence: TGTGCCAGCAGCTCTCCGACAGGGCTAGGATACACTGAAGCTTTCTTT.

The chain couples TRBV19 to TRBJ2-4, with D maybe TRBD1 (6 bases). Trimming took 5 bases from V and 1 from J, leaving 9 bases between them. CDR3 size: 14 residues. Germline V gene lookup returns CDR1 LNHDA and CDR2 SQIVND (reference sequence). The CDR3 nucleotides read TGTGCCAGTAGTGATCAGGGGGCCAAAAACATTCAGTACTTC. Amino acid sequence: CASSDQGAKNIQYF.

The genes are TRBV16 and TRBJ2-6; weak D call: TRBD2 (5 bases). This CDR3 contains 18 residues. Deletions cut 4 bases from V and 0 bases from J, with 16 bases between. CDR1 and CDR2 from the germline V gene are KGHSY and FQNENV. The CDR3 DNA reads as TGTGCCAGCAGCCCAGGAGGAACTCTTGGCTCTGGGGCCAACGTCCTGACTTTC. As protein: CASSPGGTLGSGANVLTF.

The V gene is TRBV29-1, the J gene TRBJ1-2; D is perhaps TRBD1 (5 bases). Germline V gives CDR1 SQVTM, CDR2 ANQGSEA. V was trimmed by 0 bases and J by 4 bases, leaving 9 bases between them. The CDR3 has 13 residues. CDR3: CSVEEGQSYGYTF. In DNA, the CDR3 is TGCAGCGTTGAAGAGGGGCAGAGCTATGGCTACACCTTC.

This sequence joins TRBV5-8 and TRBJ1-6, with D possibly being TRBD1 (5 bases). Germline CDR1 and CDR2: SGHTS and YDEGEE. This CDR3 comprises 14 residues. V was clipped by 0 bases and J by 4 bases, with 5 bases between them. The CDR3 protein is CASSLGGYNSPLHF. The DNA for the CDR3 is TGTGCCAGCAGCTTGGGGGGGTATAATTCACCCCTCCACTTT.

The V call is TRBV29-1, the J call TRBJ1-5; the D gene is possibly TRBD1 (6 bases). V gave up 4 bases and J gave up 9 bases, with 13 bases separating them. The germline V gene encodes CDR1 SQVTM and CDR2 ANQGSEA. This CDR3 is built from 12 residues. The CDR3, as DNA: TGCAGCGTTGCGGACAGCCGTGGGCCCCAGCATTTT. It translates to CSVADSRGPQHF.

This chain's CDR3 is CSASYRDLIGYNEQFF. In nucleotides, the CDR3 is TGCAGTGCTAGTTACAGGGATCTTATTGGCTACAATGAGCAGTTCTTC. The chain is built from TRBV20-1 and TRBJ2-1; a possible D gene is TRBD1 (6 bases). CDR3 length equals 16 residues. Germline assignment: CDR1 DFQATT and CDR2 SNEGSKA (reference sequence). The germline V and J ends were trimmed by 3 bases and 3 bases, with 18 bases remaining between them.

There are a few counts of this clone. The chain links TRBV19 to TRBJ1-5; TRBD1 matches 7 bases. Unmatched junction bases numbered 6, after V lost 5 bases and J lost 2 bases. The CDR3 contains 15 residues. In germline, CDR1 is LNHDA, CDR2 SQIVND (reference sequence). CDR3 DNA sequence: TGTGCCAGTAGTGAAACTACAGGGGGCAATCAGCCCCAGCATTTT. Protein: CASSETTGGNQPQHF.

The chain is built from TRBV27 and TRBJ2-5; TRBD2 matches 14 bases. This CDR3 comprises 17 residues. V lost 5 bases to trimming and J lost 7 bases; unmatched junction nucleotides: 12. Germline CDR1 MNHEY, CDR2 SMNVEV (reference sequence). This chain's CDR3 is CASSQSGTSGRYRTQYF. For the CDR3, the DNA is TGTGCCAGCAGTCAGAGCGGGACTAGCGGGAGATATCGGACCCAGTACTTC.

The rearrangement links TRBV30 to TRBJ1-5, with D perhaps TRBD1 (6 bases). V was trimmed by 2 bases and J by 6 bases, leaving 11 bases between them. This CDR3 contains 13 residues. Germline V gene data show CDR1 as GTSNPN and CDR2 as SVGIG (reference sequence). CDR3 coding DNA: TGTGCCTGGAGTATCAGGGGAGGTCAGCCCCAGCATTTT. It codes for CAWSIRGGQPQHF.

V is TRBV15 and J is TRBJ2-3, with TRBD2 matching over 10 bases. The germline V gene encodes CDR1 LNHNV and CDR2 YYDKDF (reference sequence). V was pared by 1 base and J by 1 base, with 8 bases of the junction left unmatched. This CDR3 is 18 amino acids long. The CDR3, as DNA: TGTGCCACCAGCAGAGGCGGAGCGGGGGGGCGGGGCACAGATACGCAGTATTTT. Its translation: CATSRGGAGGRGTDTQYF.

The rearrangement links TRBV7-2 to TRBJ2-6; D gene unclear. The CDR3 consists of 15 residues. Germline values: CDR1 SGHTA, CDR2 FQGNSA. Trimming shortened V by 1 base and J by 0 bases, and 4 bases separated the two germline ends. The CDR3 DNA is TGTGCCAGCAGCTTAGTCGGCTCTGGGGCCAACGTCCTGACTTTC. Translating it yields CASSLVGSGANVLTF.

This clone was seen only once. The CDR3 sequence is CASSQVSIYNEQFF. In DNA form, the CDR3 reads TGCGCCAGCAGCCAGGTCTCTATTTACAATGAGCAGTTCTTC. V and J are TRBV4-1 and TRBJ2-1; D uncertain. With 3 bases removed from V and 4 bases from J, the gap between germline ends came to 10 bases. The CDR3 consists of 14 residues. Germline V gene sequence: CDR1 MGHRA, CDR2 YSYEKL.

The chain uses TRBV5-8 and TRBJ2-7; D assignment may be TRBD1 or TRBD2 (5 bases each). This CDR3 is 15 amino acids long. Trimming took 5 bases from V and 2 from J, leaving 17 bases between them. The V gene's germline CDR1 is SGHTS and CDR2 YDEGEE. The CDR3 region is CASRPTGTETYEQYF. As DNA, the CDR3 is TGTGCCAGCAGGCCAACCGGGACGGAGACCTACGAGCAGTACTTC.

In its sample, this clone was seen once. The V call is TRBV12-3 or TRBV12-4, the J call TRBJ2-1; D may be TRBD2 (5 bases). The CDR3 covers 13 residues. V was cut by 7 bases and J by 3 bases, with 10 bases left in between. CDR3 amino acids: CASTVALYNEQFF. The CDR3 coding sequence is TGTGCCAGCACGGTAGCGCTCTACAATGAGCAGTTCTTC.

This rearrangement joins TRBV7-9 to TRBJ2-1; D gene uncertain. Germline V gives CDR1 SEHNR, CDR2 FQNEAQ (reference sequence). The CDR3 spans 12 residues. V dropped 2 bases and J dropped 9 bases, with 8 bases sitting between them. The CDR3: CASSLLVGEQFF. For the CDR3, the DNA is TGTGCCAGCAGCTTACTAGTTGGTGAGCAGTTCTTC.

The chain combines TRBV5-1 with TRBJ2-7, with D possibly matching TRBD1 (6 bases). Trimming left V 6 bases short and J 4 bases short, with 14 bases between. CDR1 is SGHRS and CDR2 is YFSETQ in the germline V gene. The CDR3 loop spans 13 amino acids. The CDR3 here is CASKTGDLYEQYF. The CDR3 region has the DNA TGCGCCAGCAAGACAGGAGACCTATACGAGCAGTACTTC.

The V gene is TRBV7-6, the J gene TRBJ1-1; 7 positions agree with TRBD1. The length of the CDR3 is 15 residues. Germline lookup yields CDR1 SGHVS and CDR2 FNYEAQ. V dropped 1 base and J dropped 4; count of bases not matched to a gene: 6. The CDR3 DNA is TGTGCCAGCAGCTTAGGGGCAGGGGGGGCCACTGAAGCTTTCTTT. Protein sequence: CASSLGAGGATEAFF.